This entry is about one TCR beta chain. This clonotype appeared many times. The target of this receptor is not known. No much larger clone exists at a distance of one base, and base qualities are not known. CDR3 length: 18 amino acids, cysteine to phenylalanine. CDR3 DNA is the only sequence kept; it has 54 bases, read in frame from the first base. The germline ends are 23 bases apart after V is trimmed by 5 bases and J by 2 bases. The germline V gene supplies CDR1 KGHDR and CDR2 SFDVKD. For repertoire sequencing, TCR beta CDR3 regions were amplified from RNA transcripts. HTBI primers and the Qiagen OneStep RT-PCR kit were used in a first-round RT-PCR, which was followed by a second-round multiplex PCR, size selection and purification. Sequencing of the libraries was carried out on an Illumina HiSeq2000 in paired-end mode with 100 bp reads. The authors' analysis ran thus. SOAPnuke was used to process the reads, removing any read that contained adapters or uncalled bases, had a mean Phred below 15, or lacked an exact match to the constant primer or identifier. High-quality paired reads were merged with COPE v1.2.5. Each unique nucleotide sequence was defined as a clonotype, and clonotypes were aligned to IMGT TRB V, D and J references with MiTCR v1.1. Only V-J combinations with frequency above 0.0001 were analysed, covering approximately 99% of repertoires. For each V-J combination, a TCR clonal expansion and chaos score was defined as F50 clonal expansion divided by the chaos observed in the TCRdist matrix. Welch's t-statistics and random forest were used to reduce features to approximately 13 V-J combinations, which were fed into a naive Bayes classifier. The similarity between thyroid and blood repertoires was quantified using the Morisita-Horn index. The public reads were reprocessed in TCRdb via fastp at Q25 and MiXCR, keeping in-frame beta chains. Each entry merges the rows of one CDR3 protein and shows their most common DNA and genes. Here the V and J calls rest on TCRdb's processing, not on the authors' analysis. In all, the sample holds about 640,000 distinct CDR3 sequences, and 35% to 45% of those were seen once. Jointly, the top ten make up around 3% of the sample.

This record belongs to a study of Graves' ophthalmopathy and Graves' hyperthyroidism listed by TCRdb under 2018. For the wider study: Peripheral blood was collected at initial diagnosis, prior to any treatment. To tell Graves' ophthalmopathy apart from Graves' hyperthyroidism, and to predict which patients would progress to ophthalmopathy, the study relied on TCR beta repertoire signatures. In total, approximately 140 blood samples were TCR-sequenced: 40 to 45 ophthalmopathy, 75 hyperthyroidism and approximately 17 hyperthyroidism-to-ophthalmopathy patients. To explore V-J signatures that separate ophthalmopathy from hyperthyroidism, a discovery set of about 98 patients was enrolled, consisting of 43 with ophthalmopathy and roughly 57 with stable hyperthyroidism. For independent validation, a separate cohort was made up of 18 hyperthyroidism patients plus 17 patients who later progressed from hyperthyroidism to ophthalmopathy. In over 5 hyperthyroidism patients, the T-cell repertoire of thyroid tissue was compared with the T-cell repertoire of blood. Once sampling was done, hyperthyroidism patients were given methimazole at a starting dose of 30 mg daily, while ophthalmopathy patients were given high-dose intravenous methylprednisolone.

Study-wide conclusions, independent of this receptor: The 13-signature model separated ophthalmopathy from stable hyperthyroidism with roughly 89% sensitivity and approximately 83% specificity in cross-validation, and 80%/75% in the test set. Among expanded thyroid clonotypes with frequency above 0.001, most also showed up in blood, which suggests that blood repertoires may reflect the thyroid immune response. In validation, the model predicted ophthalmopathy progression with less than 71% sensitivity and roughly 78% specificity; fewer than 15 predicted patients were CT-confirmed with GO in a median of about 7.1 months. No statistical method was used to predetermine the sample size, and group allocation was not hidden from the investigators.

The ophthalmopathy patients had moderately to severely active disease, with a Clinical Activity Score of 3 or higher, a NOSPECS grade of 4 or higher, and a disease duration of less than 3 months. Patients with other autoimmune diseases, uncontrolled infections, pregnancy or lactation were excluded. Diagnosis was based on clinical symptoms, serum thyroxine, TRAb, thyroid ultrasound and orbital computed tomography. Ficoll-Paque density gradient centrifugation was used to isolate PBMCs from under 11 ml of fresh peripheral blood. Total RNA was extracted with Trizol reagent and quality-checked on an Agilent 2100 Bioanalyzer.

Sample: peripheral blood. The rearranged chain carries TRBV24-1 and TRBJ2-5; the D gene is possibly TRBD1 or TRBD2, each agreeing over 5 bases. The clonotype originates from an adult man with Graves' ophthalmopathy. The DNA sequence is TGTGCCACCAGTGCCCTCGGGACCTCGACGGACCAACAAGAGACCCAGTACTTC. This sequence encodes CATSALGTSTDQQETQYF.